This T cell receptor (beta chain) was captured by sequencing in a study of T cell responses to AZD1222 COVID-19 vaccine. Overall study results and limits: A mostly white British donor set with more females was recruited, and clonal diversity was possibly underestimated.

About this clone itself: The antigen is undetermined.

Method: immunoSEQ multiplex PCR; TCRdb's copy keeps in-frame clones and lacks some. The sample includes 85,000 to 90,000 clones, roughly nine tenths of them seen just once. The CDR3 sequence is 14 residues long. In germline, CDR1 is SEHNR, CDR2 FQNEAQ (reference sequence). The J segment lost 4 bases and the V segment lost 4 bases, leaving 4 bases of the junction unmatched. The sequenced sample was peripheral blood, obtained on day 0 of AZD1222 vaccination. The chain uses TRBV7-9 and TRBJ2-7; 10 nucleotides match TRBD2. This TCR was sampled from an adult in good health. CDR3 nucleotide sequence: TGTGCCAGCAGCTCCCTAGCGGGAGAATACGAGCAGTACTTC. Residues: CASSSLAGEYEQYF.